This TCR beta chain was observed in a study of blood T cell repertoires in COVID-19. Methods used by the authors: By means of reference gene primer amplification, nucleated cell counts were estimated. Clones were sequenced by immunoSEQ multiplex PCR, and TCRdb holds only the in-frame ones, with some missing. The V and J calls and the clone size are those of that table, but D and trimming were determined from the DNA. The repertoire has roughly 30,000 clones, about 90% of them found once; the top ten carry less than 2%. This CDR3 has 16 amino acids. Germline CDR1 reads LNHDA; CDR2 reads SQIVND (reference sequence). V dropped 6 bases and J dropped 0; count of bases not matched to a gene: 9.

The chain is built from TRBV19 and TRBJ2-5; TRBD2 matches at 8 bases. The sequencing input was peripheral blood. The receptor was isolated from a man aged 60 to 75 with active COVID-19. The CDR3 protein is CASSPRGGANQETQYF. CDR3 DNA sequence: TGTGCCAGTAGCCCACGGGGGGGCGCAAACCAAGAGACCCAGTACTTC.